The entry below describes one TCR beta chain. This clonotype is a singleton in its sample. The antigen this receptor binds is unknown. Just one base apart from a much larger clone, this may be a read error. The germline V gene encodes CDR1 MNHNS and CDR2 SASEGT. CDR3 length: 14 amino acids, cysteine to phenylalanine. Solely the CDR3 DNA is kept, with 42 bases framed from the first base. The TCR beta CDR3 regions were amplified from the RNA transcripts. A first-round RT-PCR of the TCR CDR3 used the HTBI primer set with the Qiagen OneStep RT-PCR kit. Libraries were constructed in a second round of multiplex PCR, after which size selection and purification were performed. Libraries were sequenced paired-end with 100 bp reads on an Illumina HiSeq2000. The original pipeline was this. SOAPnuke was used to process the raw data, removing reads that contained adapters or uncalled bases, had a mean Phred below 15, or lacked an exact match to the constant primer or identifier. COPE v1.2.5 was used to merge the high-quality paired reads, and each unique nucleotide sequence was defined as a clonotype. Clonotypes were aligned to IMGT TRBV, TRBD and TRBJ reference segments using MiTCR v1.1. Analysis was restricted to V-J combinations with a frequency above 0.0001, which covered over 98% of repertoires. The TCS score was defined as F50 (clonal expansion) divided by E x V (chaos), with BLOSUM62-based TCRdist calculated between CDR3 peptides within each V-J. Welch's t-statistics and random forest reduced fewer than 600 V-J features to roughly 13, which were used in a naive Bayes classifier (R e1071). Using fastp at Q25 and MiXCR, TCRdb reprocessed the public reads and kept productive beta chains. CDR3 protein sequences are deduplicated, and each keeps its most common genes and DNA. Clone size and V and J calls follow TCRdb, not the original study. The sample table contains fewer than 350,000 distinct CDR3 sequences; only one count was recorded for roughly an eighth of them. Less than 8% of the sample is in the top ten clones.

These data are taken from a study of T cells in Graves' hyperthyroidism and ophthalmopathy (dated by TCRdb to between 2018 and 2021). Regarding the research as a whole: Peripheral blood samples were taken at initial diagnosis, before any treatment was given. TCR V-J signatures able to tell the groups apart were searched for in a discovery cohort of 100 or so patients, of whom more than 40 had Graves' ophthalmopathy and 57 had stable Graves' hyperthyroidism. Prospective prediction of ophthalmopathy was tested in an independent validation cohort of fewer than 20 hyperthyroidism patients and 17 patients who later progressed to ophthalmopathy. The 100 discovery patients were divided at random into training and test sets in a 7:3 ratio. In addition, the study compared T-cell repertoires in thyroid tissue and in blood from over 5 Graves' hyperthyroidism patients. After sampling, hyperthyroidism patients received methimazole starting at 30 mg daily, and ophthalmopathy patients received high-dose intravenous methylprednisolone. TCR Vbeta CDR3 sequencing of fewer than 150 peripheral blood samples (roughly 41 ophthalmopathy, approximately 80 hyperthyroidism and roughly 17 progressor patients) is reported in the paper.

Stable Graves' hyperthyroidism was defined as no progression to ophthalmopathy during 18 months of follow-up. Hyperthyroidism patients were newly diagnosed, had a disease duration of under 2 months, and were aged 18 to 65 years. Patients with uncontrolled infections, other autoimmune diseases, pregnancy or lactation were excluded. Diagnoses were based on clinical symptoms, serum thyroxine and TRAb, thyroid ultrasound and orbital computed tomography. Ficoll-Paque density gradient centrifugation was used to isolate PBMCs from around 9.1 ml of fresh peripheral blood. Trizol reagent was used to extract total RNA, and RNA quality was then checked on an Agilent 2100 Bioanalyzer. Paper-wide results and their limitations: No statistical method was used to set the sample size in advance, and investigators knew the group allocation. During validation, the model predicted progression to ophthalmopathy a median of roughly six months ahead of onset, with around 71% sensitivity and less than 85% specificity. Blood samples also contained most of the expanded thyroid clonotypes (frequency above 0.001), which suggests that blood repertoires may reflect thyroid immune responses. In cross-validation, a model built on a 13 V-J signature told ophthalmopathy apart from stable hyperthyroidism with about 90% sensitivity and roughly 81% specificity, and in testing the same model reached 80%/75%.

The sample consisted of blood. The receptor comes from a woman aged 40 to 50 with Graves' hyperthyroidism. The chain is assembled from TRBV6-1 and TRBJ2-7; a stretch of 7 junction bases matches TRBD1. In nucleotide form, the sequence is TGTGCCGGCAGACGGACAGGAGGCGCCTACGAGCAGTACTTC. Its product reads: CAGRRTGGAYEQYF.